This entry describes one T cell receptor beta chain. The antigen is unknown. The sample is drawn from a study of cytomegalovirus exposure and HLA in healthy donors. Study findings and constraints: It was assumed in the presence/absence analyses that sequencing depth was roughly uniform across donors. Some public TCRs appeared in many individuals, while most sequences were rare. Among the most significant clusters, several appeared linked to common viral pathogens in a later analysis. Diagnosis of cytomegalovirus status made by the classifier reportedly showed high specificity and sensitivity.

PCR involved 60 Vbeta and 13 Jbeta primers. Here immunoSEQ multiplex PCR was the method, and the copy in TCRdb shows in-frame clones only, minus some. The sample's table shows 60,000 to 65,000 clones. V was trimmed by 0 bases and J by 8 bases, leaving 4 bases between them. The CDR3 is made up of 11 amino acids. CDR1 PRHDT and CDR2 FYEKMQ come from the germline V gene (reference sequence). The receptor was isolated from a woman in her late teens or twenties in good health and CMV-seronegative. This sequence joins TRBV13 and TRBJ1-2; D gene uncertain. The sample taken for sequencing was PBMCs. The CDR3 is CASSLGAGYTF. The CDR3 nucleotides read TGTGCCAGCAGCTTAGGGGCAGGCTACACCTTC. Complete variable domain (other parts from reference TRBV13 and TRBJ1-2): AAGVIQSPRHLIKEKRETATLKCYPIPRHDTVYWYQQGPGQDPQFLISFYEKMQSDKGSIPDRFSAQQFSDYHSELNMSSLELGDSALYFCASSLGAGYTFGSGTRLTVV.